Below, 14 T cell receptor beta chains from the same sample are listed, as sequenced in a study of cytomegalovirus exposure and HLA in healthy donors. The study ran its PCR with 60 Vbeta and 13 Jbeta primers. Some clones are missing from TCRdb's copy, which holds only in-frame ones; the method was immunoSEQ multiplex PCR. The sample yields about 120,000 clones, 74% seen once. The source material was PBMCs. These receptors were taken from a woman in her forties or fifties in good health and CMV-seropositive.

This clone came up a few times. The V gene is TRBV5-1, the J gene TRBJ2-5; TRBD2 might be the D (5 bases). V lost 0 bases, J lost 5 bases, and 14 bases lay in between. This CDR3 comprises 15 residues. Germline CDR1 and CDR2: SGHRS and YFSETQ. The CDR3: CASSLEGNSGETQYF. The CDR3 nucleotides are TGCGCCAGCAGCTTGGAGGGTAACTCGGGGGAGACCCAGTACTTC.

The V gene is TRBV30, the J gene TRBJ1-5; TRBD1 aligns across 7 bases. V lost 3 bases, J lost 5 bases, and 1 base stayed unmatched. The V gene's germline CDR1 is GTSNPN and CDR2 SVGIG (reference sequence). The CDR3 is 12 amino acids. The CDR3 bases are TGTGCCTGGAGCGGACAGGATCAGCCCCAGCATTTT. Translated, it gives CAWSGQDQPQHF.

The rearrangement joins TRBV7-2 to TRBJ2-5; 8 nucleotides line up with TRBD1. The germline V gene encodes CDR1 SGHTA and CDR2 FQGNSA. J lost 2 bases, V lost 5 bases, and 7 bases had no gene match. The CDR3 totals 15 residues. The CDR3 coding sequence is TGTGCCAGCAGCCGTGGACAGGGCAATCAAGAGACCCAGTACTTC. Its translation: CASSRGQGNQETQYF.

The chain is built from TRBV7-8 and TRBJ1-1, with D possibly TRBD1 on 5 matching bases. Germline V gives CDR1 SGHVS, CDR2 FQNEAQ. The CDR3 sequence is 13 residues long. V lost 3 bases and J lost 6, with 11 bases in between. The CDR3 sequence is CASSLGGAAEAFF. CDR3 bases: TGTGCCAGCAGCTTGGGGGGAGCGGCTGAAGCTTTCTTT.

This clone showed up just once. The chain employs TRBV10-3 and TRBJ2-1; TRBD2 agrees at 15 bases. Germline CDR1 and CDR2: ENHRY and SYGVKD. CDR3 length: 18 amino acids. Unmatched junction bases numbered 5, after V lost 4 bases and J lost 1 base. The CDR3 is CAISARTSGGASYNEQFF. The CDR3 nucleotides are TGTGCCATCAGTGCCCGGACTAGCGGGGGGGCTTCCTACAATGAGCAGTTCTTC.

This rearrangement joins TRBV28 to TRBJ2-7; 9 bases map to TRBD2. This CDR3 is built from 16 residues. V shed 7 bases and J 0 bases; nucleotides not matched to a gene: 10. CDR1 MDHEN and CDR2 SYDVKM come from the germline V gene. The CDR3 protein is CASTLASSGSSYEQYF. Here the CDR3 DNA reads TGTGCCAGCACCCTCGCGAGTAGCGGGAGCTCCTACGAGCAGTACTTC.

The CDR3 spells CASSPTGVSYEQYF. In nucleotides, the CDR3 is TGCGCCAGCAGTCCGACAGGGGTCTCCTACGAGCAGTACTTC. The chain joins TRBV10-2 to TRBJ2-7; 8 nucleotides align to TRBD1. Germline V gene lookup returns CDR1 WSHSY and CDR2 SAAADI. The ends lost 5 bases at V and 0 bases at J; junction bases unmatched: 3. This CDR3 is 14 amino acids long.

The chain employs TRBV30 and TRBJ1-6, with 9 nucleotides matching TRBD1. CDR3 size: 14 residues. Per the germline V gene, CDR1 is GTSNPN and CDR2 is SVGIG (reference sequence). Trimming took 3 bases from V and 7 from J; bases not matched to a gene: 4. The CDR3 region has the DNA TGTGCCTGGAGAGGACAGGGGAAAAATTCACCCCTCCACTTT. This sequence encodes CAWRGQGKNSPLHF.

The rearrangement links TRBV10-3 to TRBJ1-2; 9 positions match TRBD1. CDR3 size: 15 residues. Per the germline V gene, CDR1 is ENHRY and CDR2 is SYGVKD. Unmatched junction bases numbered 7, after V lost 4 bases and J lost 4 bases. The CDR3 bases are TGTGCCATCAGTGCCGAGGACAGGGGTGGCTATGGCTACACCTTC. Its protein is CAISAEDRGGYGYTF.

This clone was observed a few times. V is TRBV2 and J is TRBJ1-4; no firm D call. The germline V and J ends were trimmed by 1 base and 5 bases, with 5 bases remaining between them. The germline V gene encodes CDR1 SNHLY and CDR2 FYNNEI. The CDR3 sequence is 13 residues long. Written as DNA, the CDR3 is TGTGCCAGCAGTGAAGGTCCGAATGAAAAACTGTTTTTT. Its protein product is CASSEGPNEKLFF.

As for this clone: This CDR3 is also generated by other DNA sequences in the sample. The chain uses TRBV4-1 and TRBJ1-2, with a possible D match to TRBD1 (6 bases). The CDR3 totals 15 residues. Germline V gives CDR1 MGHRA, CDR2 YSYEKL. Trimming pared 4 bases from V and 0 bases from J, leaving 12 bases between. CDR3 sequence: CASSPGTQTNYGYTF. In DNA form, the CDR3 reads TGCGCCAGCAGCCCCGGGACACAGACTAACTATGGCTACACCTTC.

The V call is TRBV19, the J call TRBJ1-2; unclear D gene. The germline V gene has CDR1 LNHDA and CDR2 SQIVND (reference sequence). V was pared by 3 bases and J by 1 base, with 12 bases between. The CDR3 is 15 residues long. CDR3 residues: CASSIPSGNNYGYTF. In nucleotides, the CDR3 is TGTGCCAGTAGTATCCCCTCCGGGAATAACTATGGCTACACCTTC.

This clone was counted between two and nine times. V usage is TRBV28 and J usage is TRBJ1-1; no firm D call. Germline loops: CDR1 MDHEN, CDR2 SYDVKM. With 6 bases removed from V and 0 bases from J, the gap between germline ends came to 17 bases. The CDR3 spans 16 residues. This CDR3 is CASRSSSGPMNTEAFF. CDR3 nucleotide sequence: TGTGCCAGCAGATCAAGTAGCGGGCCGATGAACACTGAAGCTTTCTTT.

This clone appeared once. The V call is TRBV7-8, the J call TRBJ1-1; TRBD1 is a possible D gene (6 bases). Trimming removed 3 bases at V and 6 bases at J, with 23 bases between. Germline CDR1 and CDR2: SGHVS and FQNEAQ. The CDR3 is 17 residues long. This CDR3 reads CASSFWQGREFSAEAFF. CDR3 bases: TGTGCCAGCAGCTTTTGGCAGGGGCGAGAGTTCTCCGCTGAAGCTTTCTTT.